The clone carrying this T cell receptor (beta chain) was seen more than once but under ten times. Antigen unknown. From the 5' RACE reads, TCRdb called clonotypes with MiXCR, one entry per CDR3 protein. Found here are some 140,000 distinct CDR3 sequences, about 8% of them singletons; the top ten hold about 7.1%. These data belong to a study of CD8 T cells in ankylosing spondylitis. Study conclusions and caveats: A motif of 7 to 9 highly homologous TCR beta variants was seen as apparently characteristic of ankylosing spondylitis blood. Reportedly, matched ankylosing spondylitis synovial fluid was significantly enriched for disease-linked clones. In reactive arthritis synovial fluid and blood, some motif variants had been reported before.

The V and J ends lost 5 bases and 9 bases respectively, with 20 bases between them. The CDR3 has 15 amino acids. Germline loops: CDR1 DFQATT, CDR2 SNEGSKA (reference sequence). The sequenced sample was synovial fluid, either unsorted or a sorted T cell fraction (not recorded which). The chain combines TRBV20-1 with TRBJ1-6; weak D call: TRBD1 (6 bases). This receptor was identified in a male donor with ankylosing spondylitis. The CDR3 spells CSAGVGGPWTSPLHF. CDR3 coding DNA: TGCAGTGCTGGGGTAGGGGGGCCTTGGACTTCACCCCTCCACTTT.